The 15 T cell receptor beta chains given below trace back to one sample, sequenced in a study of control samples from healthy donors and cancer patients. TCRdb's copy holds only in-frame clones and misses some; the assay was immunoSEQ multiplex PCR. The sample shows about 95,000 clones, around 81% of them seen only once. The material sequenced was blood. All receptors derive from a man aged 25-45 years in good health.

The chain uses TRBV11-2 and TRBJ1-1, with D unclear. Looked up from germline, CDR1 is SGHAT and CDR2 is FQNNGV. V lost 2 bases, J lost 0 bases, and 7 bases lay in between. The CDR3 loop spans 14 amino acids. The CDR3 DNA reads as TGTGCCAGCAGCTTATTGTCACTGAACACTGAAGCTTTCTTT. Its translation: CASSLLSLNTEAFF.

The rearrangement links TRBV5-4 to TRBJ2-1; D is possibly TRBD2 (5 bases). There are 15 residues in the CDR3. Deletions cut 4 bases from V and 4 bases from J, with 15 bases between. Germline loops: CDR1 SGHNT, CDR2 YYREEE (reference sequence). This CDR3 reads CASSPGPGEYNEQFF. The CDR3 DNA follows: TGTGCCAGCAGCCCTGGACCCGGGGAGTACAATGAGCAGTTCTTC.

CDR3 DNA: TGTGCCAGCAGTTCTCATAGCGGGGGGCCCTACAATGAGCAGTTCTTC. This gives the protein CASSSHSGGPYNEQFF. This sequence joins TRBV6-6 and TRBJ2-1; TRBD2 matches at 10 bases. Germline assignment: CDR1 MNHNY and CDR2 SVGAGI (reference sequence). The ends lost 4 bases at V and 2 bases at J; junction bases unmatched: 5. The CDR3 length is 16 residues.

This sequence joins TRBV6-4 and TRBJ1-2, with no clear D. Deletions cut 3 bases from V and 3 bases from J, with 8 bases between. There are 13 residues in the CDR3. Germline V gene lookup returns CDR1 MRHNA and CDR2 SNTAGT. This chain's CDR3 is CASSEDGDYGYTF. The CDR3 DNA reads TGTGCCAGCAGTGAGGACGGTGACTATGGCTACACCTTC.

This chain uses TRBV7-9 with TRBJ2-7, with a possible D match to TRBD2 (5 bases). This CDR3 has 13 amino acids. Trimming took off 4 bases at V and 6 bases at J, with 13 bases between the two ends. CDR1 is SEHNR and CDR2 is FQNEAQ in the germline V gene (reference sequence). CDR3 loop: CASSSAGGGEQYF. The CDR3 nucleotides read TGTGCCAGCAGCTCCGCCGGAGGCGGCGAGCAGTACTTC.

V and J are TRBV29-1 and TRBJ1-4; the D is unclear. The CDR3 runs to 14 residues. Trimming pared 4 bases from V and 5 bases from J, leaving 14 bases between. Germline-derived CDR1 and CDR2 are SQVTM and ANQGSEA. The CDR3 loop is CSVAGAESNEKLFF. The CDR3 coding sequence is TGCAGCGTTGCGGGAGCCGAATCGAATGAAAAACTGTTTTTT.

V and J are TRBV6-5 and TRBJ1-1; D might be TRBD1 (5 bases). Germline CDR1 and CDR2: MNHEY and SVGAGI. The V end was cut by 6 bases, the J end by 8 bases, with 22 bases between. This CDR3 region has 15 residues. CDR3 nucleotides: TGTGCCAGCAGGGCGGGACGGTGGGCTATAGGGGAAGCTTTCTTT. Translation: CASRAGRWAIGEAFF.

The V call is TRBV2, the J call TRBJ1-1; TRBD1 matches at 9 bases. The J segment lost 3 bases and the V segment lost 8 bases, leaving 4 bases of the junction unmatched. Germline-derived CDR1 and CDR2 are SNHLY and FYNNEI. This CDR3 contains 13 residues. The DNA for the CDR3 is TGTGCCAGCCAACAGGGGGCAGACACTGAAGCTTTCTTT. It encodes CASQQGADTEAFF.

The rearrangement joins TRBV28 to TRBJ2-1; D call uncertain. CDR1 and CDR2 from the germline V gene are MDHEN and SYDVKM. Between the trimmed V and J ends, which lost 7 bases and 2 bases, there was a span of 6 bases. This CDR3 is 12 amino acids long. CDR3 in amino acids: CASTGTYNEQFF. In nucleotides, the CDR3 is TGTGCCAGCACGGGTACCTACAATGAGCAGTTCTTC. The variable domain in full, completed from reference TRBV28 and TRBJ2-1, reads DVKVTQSSRYLVKRTGEKVFLECVQDMDHENMFWYRQDPGLGLRLIYFSYDVKMKEKGDIPEGYSVSREKKERFSLILESASTNQTSMYLCASTGTYNEQFFGPGTRLTVL.

The chain uses TRBV6-5 and TRBJ2-7; D remains unclear. V was pared by 8 bases and J by 1 base, with 18 bases between. CDR1 MNHEY and CDR2 SVGAGI come from the germline V gene. The CDR3 spans 15 residues. Written as DNA, the CDR3 is TGTGCCAGCCAAAAGCCTATCGGCAGATCCTACGAGCAGTACTTC. It specifies CASQKPIGRSYEQYF.

This clone appeared once. The gene calls are TRBV28 and TRBJ2-1; tentatively, D is TRBD1 (5 bases). CDR3 size: 18 residues. CDR1 is MDHEN and CDR2 is SYDVKM in the germline V gene. Trimming took 5 bases from V and 1 from J, leaving 21 bases between them. CDR3 coding DNA: TGTGCCAGCAGTCAAATTATAGGGGCTAAGTTTTCCTACAATGAGCAGTTCTTC. It yields the protein CASSQIIGAKFSYNEQFF.

J is TRBJ2-7 and V is TRBV5-1; 9 bases line up with TRBD1. The CDR3 extends over 17 amino acids. Germline V gene data show CDR1 as SGHRS and CDR2 as YFSETQ. V dropped 3 bases and J dropped 3; count of bases not matched to a gene: 13. CDR3 DNA sequence: TGCGCCAGCAGCTCGGGGAGGAAGGACAGGGGCTACTACGAGCAGTACTTC. Translation gives CASSSGRKDRGYYEQYF.

This clone appeared a single time. The CDR3 spells CASSPRGRMLAFF. DNA of the CDR3: TGTGCCAGTAGTCCCCGTGGACGGATGTTAGCTTTCTTT. V gene TRBV19 combines with J gene TRBJ1-1; D gene unclear. The V gene's germline CDR1 is LNHDA and CDR2 SQIVND (reference sequence). The V gene lost 5 bases and the J gene lost 10 bases, with 17 bases spanning the gap. CDR3 length: 13 residues.

This chain links TRBV30 with TRBJ2-1, with 7 bases fitting TRBD1. The V and J ends lost 4 bases and 3 bases, in that order; junction bases with no gene match: 6. The CDR3 consists of 14 residues. Germline CDR1 reads GTSNPN; CDR2 reads SVGIG (reference sequence). CDR3 in amino acids: CAWTADRLYNEQFF. The CDR3, as DNA: TGTGCCTGGACGGCGGACAGGCTCTACAATGAGCAGTTCTTC.

The chain is built from TRBV5-1 and TRBJ1-2, with 8 bases aligning to TRBD1. Germline V gives CDR1 SGHRS, CDR2 YFSETQ. The CDR3 is 16 residues long. V was clipped by 3 bases and J by 3 bases; unmatched bases: 10. The CDR3 DNA follows: TGCGCCAGCAGCTGGGGGGATCGGACAGGGCACTATGGCTACACCTTC. Protein: CASSWGDRTGHYGYTF.